One and the same sample provided the 21 T cell receptor beta chains below, sequenced in a study of T cell responses to AZD1222 COVID-19 vaccine. TCRdb's table, derived via immunoSEQ multiplex PCR, lists solely in-frame clones and lacks some. The sample includes about 180,000 clones, approximately 86% of them seen just once. The sequenced sample was peripheral blood, obtained on day 0 of AZD1222 vaccination. Receptors were obtained from an adult in good health.

The J gene is TRBJ1-4, the V gene TRBV28; 8 bases fit TRBD1. The CDR3 spans 15 residues. V lost 5 bases, J lost 8 bases, and 10 bases stayed unmatched. The germline gives CDR1 MDHEN, CDR2 SYDVKM. CDR3 sequence reads: CASSLRTGRTEKLFF. CDR3 DNA sequence: TGTGCCAGCAGTCTACGGACAGGGAGAACCGAAAAACTGTTTTTT. Based on the CDR3 plus reference TRBV28 and TRBJ1-4, the full variable domain is DVKVTQSSRYLVKRTGEKVFLECVQDMDHENMFWYRQDPGLGLRLIYFSYDVKMKEKGDIPEGYSVSREKKERFSLILESASTNQTSMYLCASSLRTGRTEKLFFGSGTQLSVL.

The chain carries TRBV7-8 and TRBJ2-1; TRBD2 agrees at 10 bases. The CDR3 length is 15 residues. The ends lost 6 bases at V and 6 bases at J; junction bases unmatched: 8. Germline lookup yields CDR1 SGHVS and CDR2 FQNEAQ. CDR3 bases: TGTGCCAGCAGACTCTTAGCGGGGGGTTCCAATGAGCAGTTCTTC. It yields the protein CASRLLAGGSNEQFF.

As regards this clone: Other DNA variants within this sample encode the same CDR3. V usage is TRBV2 and J usage is TRBJ1-4, with 10 bases aligning to TRBD1. Germline loops: CDR1 SNHLY, CDR2 FYNNEI. J gave up 8 bases and V 6 bases, and 9 bases lay outside the gene matches. This CDR3 contains 15 residues. The CDR3 DNA is TGTGCCAGCAGGAACGACAGGGGGCGCGGGGAAAAACTGTTTTTT. It specifies CASRNDRGRGEKLFF.

The chain is built from TRBV7-2 and TRBJ1-6; D is unclear. Between the trimmed V and J ends, which lost 0 bases and 10 bases, there was a span of 7 bases. The CDR3 has 13 residues. Germline values: CDR1 SGHTA, CDR2 FQGNSA. The DNA for the CDR3 is TGTGCCAGCAGCTTAGCGATGGGCTCACCCCTCCACTTT. Its protein product is CASSLAMGSPLHF.

The chain has TRBV11-3 and TRBJ2-3; D gene unclear. Looked up from germline, CDR1 is SGHNT and CDR2 is YENEEA. Trimming left V 0 bases short and J 3 bases short, with 7 bases between. The CDR3 sequence is 14 residues long. CDR3 DNA: TGTGCCAGCAGCTTAGAGAGAGGAACAGATACGCAGTATTTT. Translated, it gives CASSLERGTDTQYF.

V and J are TRBV11-2 and TRBJ2-2; no clear D. This CDR3 region has 14 residues. Trimming stripped 0 bases from V and 8 bases from J, with 10 bases between. CDR1 and CDR2 (germline): SGHAT, FQNNGV. The CDR3 DNA follows: TGTGCCAGCAGCTTAGATGAGGCCCAAGGGGAGCTGTTTTTT. This gives the protein CASSLDEAQGELFF.

V and J are TRBV6-2 or TRBV6-3 and TRBJ1-1; D perhaps matches TRBD1 (5 bases). With 2 bases removed from V and 6 bases from J, the gap between germline ends came to 19 bases. The CDR3 spans 16 residues. From germline, CDR1 is MNHEY and CDR2 SVGEGT. The CDR3 region is CASSYGRPQGLSEAFF. CDR3 sequence (DNA): TGTGCCAGCAGTTACGGGAGGCCCCAGGGTCTCTCTGAAGCTTTCTTT.

This rearrangement joins TRBV10-2 to TRBJ1-5, with TRBD1 matching over 8 bases. The CDR3 length is 14 residues. Losses at the gene ends were 6 bases for V and 4 bases for J; bases not matched to a gene: 5. CDR1 is WSHSY, CDR2 SAAADI, per germline. CDR3 sequence: CASRDRGANQPQHF. CDR3 DNA sequence: TGCGCCAGCAGAGACAGGGGCGCAAATCAGCCCCAGCATTTT.

Only a few counts were recorded for this clone. The chain links TRBV14 to TRBJ1-1, with D uncertain. From germline, CDR1 is SGHDN and CDR2 FVKESK. The CDR3 is 14 amino acids. V shed 0 bases and J shed 4 bases, with 9 bases lying between them. The CDR3, as DNA: TGTGCCAGCAGCCAAGAGCTATACAGCACTGAAGCTTTCTTT. It yields the protein CASSQELYSTEAFF. Full variable domain (rest looked up from reference TRBV14 and TRBJ1-1): EAGVTQFPSHSVIEKGQTVTLRCDPISGHDNLYWYRRVMGKEIKFLLHFVKESKQDESGMPNNRFLAERTGGTYSTLKVQPAELEDSGVYFCASSQELYSTEAFFGQGTRLTVV.

The chain links TRBV5-1 to TRBJ1-2, with D possibly matching TRBD1 (5 bases). The length of the CDR3 is 15 residues. The germline gives CDR1 SGHRS, CDR2 YFSETQ. V dropped 0 bases and J dropped 4 bases, with 13 bases sitting between them. The DNA of the CDR3 is TGCGCCAGCAGCTTGGATTTTTCAGGGTCCTATGGCTACACCTTC. It yields the protein CASSLDFSGSYGYTF.

The table lists this clone with a few counts. This sequence joins TRBV19 and TRBJ2-2; the D gene is possibly TRBD1 (5 bases). The CDR3 runs to 15 residues. V gave up 8 bases and J gave up 2 bases, with 15 bases separating them. Germline V lookup: CDR1 LNHDA, CDR2 SQIVND (reference sequence). For the CDR3, the DNA is TGTGCCAGTTCTAGACAGAGATATAACACCGGGGAGCTGTTTTTT. Translated: CASSRQRYNTGELFF.

The chain carries TRBV10-3 and TRBJ2-1; D is possibly TRBD1 or TRBD2 (5 bases each). V shed 6 bases and J shed 8 bases, with 11 bases lying between them. Germline CDR1 and CDR2: ENHRY and SYGVKD. The CDR3 contains 12 residues. The chain's CDR3 is CAISRDQDEQFF. The CDR3, as DNA: TGTGCCATCAGCCGGGACCAGGATGAGCAGTTCTTC.

This clone was seen just once. The chain carries TRBV7-2 and TRBJ1-2; TRBD1 matches 8 bases. The CDR3 totals 15 residues. Trimming removed 5 bases from V and 4 bases from J; junction bases left unmatched: 9. Germline values: CDR1 SGHTA, CDR2 FQGNSA. Here the CDR3 reads CASSDPRQGSYGYTF. Written as DNA, the CDR3 is TGTGCCAGCAGCGACCCCCGACAGGGGAGCTATGGCTACACCTTC.

The J gene is TRBJ2-7, the V gene TRBV3-1 (or the pseudogene TRBV3-2); 8 bases match TRBD2. CDR3 size: 13 residues. Germline lookup yields CDR1 LGHDT and CDR2 YNNKEL (reference sequence). V lost 4 bases to trimming and J lost 4 bases; unmatched junction nucleotides: 3. The CDR3 sequence: CASSPLAGYEQYF. For the CDR3, the DNA is TGTGCCAGCAGCCCTCTAGCGGGTTACGAGCAGTACTTC.

This clone was counted once. A junction end diverges from the germline sequence, so it may reflect a read error. The rearrangement joins TRBV6-1 to TRBJ1-1; D perhaps matches TRBD1 (6 bases). The CDR3 runs 13 residues. The V gene's germline CDR1 is MNHNS and CDR2 SASEGT. The chain's CDR3 is CASREGGGTEAFF. The CDR3 nucleotides are TGTGCCAGCAGGGAAGGGGGTGGGACTGAAGCTTTCTTT.

Here the CDR3 reads CASRRMTMGRDTQYF. The CDR3 bases are TGTGCCAGCAGGCGCATGACCATGGGACGGGATACGCAGTATTTT. V is TRBV28 and J is TRBJ2-3; D is possibly TRBD1 or TRBD2 (5 bases each). The CDR3 extends over 15 amino acids. The ends were cut back, 6 bases at V and 6 bases at J, with 19 bases in the middle. Per germline, CDR1 MDHEN and CDR2 SYDVKM.

This sequence joins TRBV19 and TRBJ1-5, with 9 bases fitting TRBD1. The CDR3 totals 15 residues. Germline values: CDR1 LNHDA, CDR2 SQIVND (reference sequence). V trimming: 3 bases; J trimming: 5 bases; junction bases outside the gene matches: 5. CDR3 region: CASSIWDREDQPQHF. The CDR3 region has the DNA TGTGCCAGTAGTATTTGGGACAGGGAGGATCAGCCCCAGCATTTT.

This chain uses TRBV11-2 with TRBJ2-4; the D gene is possibly TRBD2 (6 bases). CDR1 and CDR2 from the germline V gene are SGHAT and FQNNGV. This CDR3 spans 13 amino acids. Between the trimmed V and J ends, which lost 0 bases and 9 bases, there was a span of 9 bases. For the CDR3, the DNA is TGTGCCAGCAGCTTAGACAGGGAGGCCATTCAGTACTTC. It yields the protein CASSLDREAIQYF.

The CDR3 protein is CASSPRQGKNEKLFF. CDR3 DNA: TGTGCCAGCAGCCCAAGACAGGGGAAAAATGAAAAACTGTTTTTT. The chain is built from TRBV9 and TRBJ1-4; TRBD1 matches 8 bases. Losses at the gene ends were 4 bases for V and 5 bases for J; bases not matched to a gene: 7. Germline CDR1 is SGDLS and CDR2 is YYNGEE. The CDR3 spans 15 residues.

J is TRBJ2-1 and V is TRBV28, with 9 bases that match TRBD2. This CDR3 is 19 amino acids long. Trimming removed 6 bases from V and 3 bases from J; junction bases left unmatched: 18. Germline V gives CDR1 MDHEN, CDR2 SYDVKM. In DNA form, the CDR3 reads TGTGCCAGCAGCCCAAGGCGGGGAGCGGGAGGAGAGATCTACAATGAGCAGTTCTTC. Protein product: CASSPRRGAGGEIYNEQFF.

The chain recombines TRBV2 with TRBJ2-7, with a tentative D call TRBD2 (6 bases). With 11 bases removed from V and 0 bases from J, the gap between germline ends came to 11 bases. CDR3 length: 12 residues. Germline V gene lookup returns CDR1 SNHLY and CDR2 FYNNEI. The CDR3 sequence is CARGLNSYEQYF. CDR3 bases: TGTGCCCGGGGACTGAACTCCTACGAGCAGTACTTC.